This is a list of T cell receptor beta chains from one sample in a study of T cells in Graves' hyperthyroidism and ophthalmopathy. MiXCR, run by TCRdb on the multiplex PCR reads, gives a single entry per CDR3 protein. The sample holds approximately 530,000 distinct CDR3 sequences, around 17% seen once. Sequencing was carried out using blood. The source of these receptors is a woman under 30 with Graves' hyperthyroidism. The CDR3 runs from the conserved cysteine through the conserved F or W. The order of the fields is V gene, D gene, J gene, clone size, CDR3 protein, CDR3 DNA. The D gene is left open where the match is weak. Rows may omit the clone size; those that give it use once, few, many or a size class.

>TRBV9|-|TRBJ2-3|few
CASSVVGLAVDTQYF
TGTGCCAGCAGCGTAGTTGGGCTAGCTGTGGATACGCAGTATTTT
>TRBV10-3|TRBD2|TRBJ2-7|many
CAITGTSPYEQYF
TGTGCCATAACCGGGACTAGCCCCTACGAGCAGTACTTC
>TRBV6-1|TRBD2|TRBJ2-5|many
CASKQAGRETQYF
TGTGCCAGCAAACAAGCGGGACGGGAGACCCAGTACTTC
>TRBV19|-|TRBJ2-7|few
CASSPRGGPLGDEQYF
TGTGCCAGTAGTCCCAGAGGGGGACCTCTTGGCGACGAGCAGTACTTC
>TRBV19|-|TRBJ1-5|-
CASSIEGDGPQHF
TGTGCCAGTAGTATAGAGGGAGACGGGCCCCAGCATTTT
>TRBV7-2|-|TRBJ2-4|-
CASSLLGAKTIQYF
TGTGCCAGCAGCTTACTGGGAGCCAAAACCATTCAGTACTTC
>TRBV29-1|TRBD2|TRBJ2-1|many
CSGRLAGGYNEQFF
TGCAGCGGAAGACTGGCGGGGGGGTACAATGAGCAGTTCTTC
>TRBV2|-|TRBJ2-1|many
CAIGTLPSEQFF
TGTGCCATCGGGACTCTCCCCAGTGAGCAGTTCTTC
>TRBV9|TRBD2|TRBJ2-1|-
CASSVGTAGGFSEQFF
TGTGCCAGCAGCGTAGGGACAGCGGGGGGGTTTAGCGAGCAGTTCTTC
>TRBV10-1|TRBD2|TRBJ2-1|many
CASSTRTSGRNEQFF
TGCGCCAGCAGTACTCGGACTAGCGGGAGAAATGAGCAGTTCTTC